One and the same sample provided the 14 T cell receptor beta chains below, sequenced in a study of human T cells and chemical hapten exposure. TCRdb processed the RACE reads anew with MiXCR; each CDR3 protein has one entry. The data hold some 62,000 distinct CDR3 sequences, with approximately 10% observed a single time. Time point meaning: patch test 3, about 24 weeks after DPC sensitization. Documented treatment: therapeutic diphenylcyclopropenone sensitization with weekly scalp DPC. Sequenced material: whole blood, taken in connection with sensitization to the hapten diphenylcyclopropenone (DPC). The source of these receptors is a woman in her 30s with alopecia areata. Some clones in this sample may be carry-over from other donors' samples.

The CDR3 DNA is TGTGCCAGTAGTATTGGAGGAATTCAAGATACGCAGTATTTT. Translated, it gives CASSIGGIQDTQYF. This chain connects TRBV19 to TRBJ2-3; tentatively, D is TRBD2 (5 bases). Trimming took off 3 bases at V and 5 bases at J, with 12 bases between the two ends. The CDR3 has 14 amino acids. Per the germline V gene, CDR1 is LNHDA and CDR2 is SQIVND (reference sequence).

This clonotype was seen more than once but under ten times. The chain uses TRBV7-3 and TRBJ1-1; possible D gene TRBD1, 5 bases. The CDR3 loop spans 14 amino acids. Germline V gene lookup returns CDR1 SGHTA and CDR2 FQGTGA. Trimming removed 5 bases at V and 0 bases at J, with 10 bases between. CDR3 sequence (DNA): TGTGCCAGCAGCCGGGACGGGATGAACACTGAAGCTTTCTTT. Its protein is CASSRDGMNTEAFF.

This clonotype was seen ten or more times. The V call is TRBV7-2, the J call TRBJ2-3, with 7 nucleotides matching TRBD2. V lost 3 bases and J lost 8; bases outside the gene matches: 14. The CDR3 has 16 residues. Germline loops: CDR1 SGHTA, CDR2 FQGNSA. The CDR3 protein is CASSFAGTNQAGTQYF. As DNA, the CDR3 is TGTGCCAGCAGCTTTGCCGGGACTAATCAGGCGGGTACGCAGTATTTT.

The sample holds a few counts of this clonotype. This chain links TRBV9 with TRBJ2-6; the D gene is possibly TRBD1 (6 bases). V shed 0 bases and J shed 0 bases, with 10 bases lying between them. The CDR3 has 17 residues. Per the germline V gene, CDR1 is SGDLS and CDR2 is YYNGEE. The CDR3 nucleotides read TGTGCCAGCAGCGTAGGACAGGTTTTCTCTGGGGCCAACGTCCTGACTTTC. It translates to CASSVGQVFSGANVLTF.

This clonotype came up a few times. The chain recombines TRBV28 with TRBJ2-2, with no clear D. Between the trimmed V and J ends, which lost 7 bases and 7 bases, there was a span of 10 bases. CDR3 length: 12 amino acids. Looked up from germline, CDR1 is MDHEN and CDR2 is SYDVKM. In nucleotides, the CDR3 is TGTGCCAGCACCCGCGCTTTCGGGGAGCTGTTTTTT. It codes for CASTRAFGELFF.

This clonotype was picked up many times. This rearrangement joins TRBV28 to TRBJ2-4; 12 bases are shared with TRBD1. CDR1 is MDHEN, CDR2 SYDVKM, per germline. Trimming at V came to 5 bases and at J to 7 bases, leaving 9 bases not matched to a gene. The CDR3 loop spans 16 amino acids. The DNA for the CDR3 is TGTGCCAGCAGTCCACGGGACAGGGGGCGCAGGAACATTCAGTACTTC. It translates to CASSPRDRGRRNIQYF.

This clonotype was found many times. The V and J genes are TRBV6-5 and TRBJ1-2; TRBD1 aligns across 9 bases. CDR1 is MNHEY and CDR2 is SVGAGI in the germline V gene. The CDR3 is made up of 13 amino acids. The V segment lost 6 bases and the J segment 5 bases; nucleotides outside the gene matches: 4. CDR3 sequence reads: CASSPGTGYGYTF. DNA for the CDR3: TGTGCCAGCAGCCCCGGGACAGGGTATGGCTACACCTTC.

The chain carries TRBV20-1 and TRBJ2-7; D is perhaps TRBD2 (6 bases). Germline V gene sequence: CDR1 DFQATT, CDR2 SNEGSKA (reference sequence). With 5 bases removed from V and 9 bases from J, the gap between germline ends came to 23 bases. There are 14 residues in the CDR3. CDR3 DNA sequence: TGCAGTGCTGGAACCGGGACTCAACCTTTGGGGCAGTACTTC. Translating gives CSAGTGTQPLGQYF.

This clonotype occurred a few times. The genes are TRBV27 and TRBJ1-1; 7 nucleotides match TRBD1. CDR3 length: 13 residues. Losses at the gene ends were 6 bases for V and 7 bases for J; bases not matched to a gene: 8. Germline V CDR1 and CDR2: MNHEY, SMNVEV (reference sequence). The CDR3 here is CASSRRGDSEAFF. In DNA form, the CDR3 reads TGTGCCAGCAGCAGACGCGGGGACAGTGAAGCTTTCTTT.

This clonotype was picked up many times. The rearrangement links TRBV11-3 to TRBJ1-1; D ambiguous. Trimming removed 0 bases at V and 0 bases at J, with 2 bases between. Per the germline V gene, CDR1 is SGHNT and CDR2 is YENEEA. The CDR3 runs to 13 residues. The CDR3 is CASSLDMNTEAFF. The DNA of the CDR3 is TGTGCCAGCAGCTTAGATATGAACACTGAAGCTTTCTTT.

This clonotype has a count of ten or more. The V call is TRBV30, the J call TRBJ1-2, with a tentative D call TRBD1 (6 bases). V dropped 8 bases and J dropped 2 bases, with 12 bases sitting between them. CDR1 is GTSNPN, CDR2 SVGIG, per germline (reference sequence). The CDR3 has 12 residues. The CDR3 DNA follows: TGTGCCCAAACCGGGACAAACTATGGCTACACCTTC. It is translated as CAQTGTNYGYTF.

The rearrangement uses TRBV12-3 or TRBV12-4 and TRBJ2-2, with a possible D match to TRBD2 (6 bases). V was trimmed by 6 bases and J by 0 bases, leaving 8 bases between them. The CDR3 loop spans 14 amino acids. The CDR3 sequence: CASRGTSNTGELFF. CDR3 in DNA: TGTGCCAGCAGGGGGACTTCGAACACCGGGGAGCTGTTTTTT.

The chain uses TRBV5-6 and TRBJ2-2, with a possible D match to TRBD1 (5 bases). Germline lookup yields CDR1 SGHDT and CDR2 YYEEEE. The V end was cut by 0 bases, the J end by 2 bases, with 11 bases between. The CDR3 is 16 residues long. The CDR3 bases are TGTGCCAGCAGCTTGGTCGGTAGGGGTAACACCGGGGAGCTGTTTTTT. Residues: CASSLVGRGNTGELFF.

V usage is TRBV20-1 and J usage is TRBJ2-1; 7 nucleotides agree with TRBD2. Germline V gene sequence: CDR1 DFQATT, CDR2 SNEGSKA (reference sequence). The CDR3 loop spans 15 amino acids. Trimming at V came to 0 bases and at J to 6 bases, leaving 8 bases not matched to a gene. CDR3 sequence reads: CSAREGGRLSNEQFF. In DNA form, the CDR3 reads TGCAGTGCTAGAGAGGGGGGGAGGCTTAGCAATGAGCAGTTCTTC.